This T cell receptor beta chain was retrieved from a study of read filtering for tumor transcriptome and immune sequencing. Turning to the study itself: Among patients, approximately 16 were male and approximately 15 female, aged about 45 to 90 (mean about 69).

Turning to this clonotype: Its antigen is as yet unknown. This may come from a read error, since a much larger clone is one base off.

Study findings and constraints: The CD138-negative fraction was mixed bone marrow immune cells, not pure T cells. Single-read clonotypes: roughly 86% of IR-seq clonotypes (around 4% of reads), roughly 73% of RNA-seq clonotypes (approximately 49% of reads). Even smaller IR-seq throughput identified most shared clonotypes.

This library used about 400 ng RNA and molecular barcoded adaptors spanning alpha/delta and beta/gamma chains. TCRdb re-analysed the reads in MiXCR, keeping a single row per CDR3 protein. The data contain tens of thousands of distinct CDR3 sequences, approximately 21% of them seen just once; the ten biggest clones take up about 10%. The V gene lost 4 bases and the J gene lost 9 bases, with 23 bases spanning the gap. The germline CDR1 and CDR2 sequences are MDHEN and SYDVKM. CDR3 size: 16 residues. What was sequenced was a population of CD138-negative cells sorted from bone marrow. The sequence was collected from a donor aged 40 or older with multiple myeloma. The chain links TRBV28 to TRBJ2-3; either TRBD1 or TRBD2 may supply D (6 bases each). This CDR3 is CASSSGGLGGLATQYF. CDR3 DNA sequence: TGTGCCAGCAGTTCAGGAGGCCTGGGGGGCCTGGCAACGCAGTATTTT.